This is a list of T cell receptor beta chains from one sample in a study of blood T cell repertoires in COVID-19. The table came from immunoSEQ multiplex PCR; TCRdb's copy has only in-frame clones and leaves some out. Seen here are about 240,000 clones, about 81% observed once, and the top ten hold 12%. Material: peripheral blood. The receptors here all came from a woman between 55 and 75 years old with active or convalescent COVID-19. Each CDR3 is given with its conserved first and last residue. Each record gives: D gene, clone size, V gene, J gene, CDR3 DNA, CDR3 protein. A D gene is named only where the DNA matches it firmly. Clone size is shown for a subset of rows, as once, few, many or a class of expanded clone.

d_call: TRBD2
clone_size: NA
v_call: TRBV10-3
j_call: TRBJ2-5
cdr3_nt: TGTGCCATCAGTGAGTCGTGGGCTAGCGGGGGGCAAGAGACCCAGTACTTC
cdr3_aa: CAISESWASGGQETQYF

d_call: NA
clone_size: NA
v_call: TRBV11-2
j_call: TRBJ2-3
cdr3_nt: TGTGCCAGCAGCTTAGATCGAGAACCCACAGATACGCAGTATTTT
cdr3_aa: CASSLDREPTDTQYF

d_call: NA
clone_size: NA
v_call: TRBV4-2
j_call: TRBJ1-1
cdr3_nt: TGTGCCAGCACCAAGCGGTCCCAATCGAACACTGAAGCTTTCTTT
cdr3_aa: CASTKRSQSNTEAFF

d_call: TRBD1
clone_size: NA
v_call: TRBV6-5
j_call: TRBJ1-6
cdr3_nt: TGTGCCAGCAAAACAGGGGGCGGGAATTCACCCCTCCACTTT
cdr3_aa: CASKTGGGNSPLHF

d_call: NA
clone_size: NA
v_call: TRBV6-5
j_call: TRBJ1-6
cdr3_nt: TGTGCCAGCCGGGGGGGCAGGGTGGATAATTCACCCCTCCACTTT
cdr3_aa: CASRGGRVDNSPLHF

d_call: NA
clone_size: NA
v_call: TRBV2
j_call: TRBJ1-3
cdr3_nt: TGTGCCAGCAGTGAAACATCGGGAAGAAACACCATATATTTT
cdr3_aa: CASSETSGRNTIYF

d_call: TRBD2
clone_size: NA
v_call: TRBV3-1/TRBV3-2
j_call: TRBJ2-5
cdr3_nt: TGTGCCAGCAGCCAGGGGGCCCTAGCGGGGGGGATCCAAGAGACCCAGTACTTC
cdr3_aa: CASSQGALAGGIQETQYF

d_call: TRBD1
clone_size: NA
v_call: TRBV9
j_call: TRBJ1-2
cdr3_nt: TGTGCCAGCAGCCCCGGAGGGGGCGGCTACACCTTC
cdr3_aa: CASSPGGGGYTF

d_call: TRBD1
clone_size: NA
v_call: TRBV29-1
j_call: TRBJ2-5
cdr3_nt: TGCAGCGCCCTGACAGGGATAGAGACCCAGTACTTC
cdr3_aa: CSALTGIETQYF

d_call: NA
clone_size: NA
v_call: TRBV6-6
j_call: TRBJ1-1
cdr3_nt: TGTGCCATAGGGAGGGGCAGGGGAGAGGGAAGCACTGAAGCTTTCTTT
cdr3_aa: CAIGRGRGEGSTEAFF

d_call: NA
clone_size: once
v_call: TRBV6-5
j_call: TRBJ1-1
cdr3_nt: TGTGCCAGCTCTCGTGAGGGCGGGCGCACTGAAGCTTTCTTT
cdr3_aa: CASSREGGRTEAFF

d_call: NA
clone_size: NA
v_call: TRBV30
j_call: TRBJ2-3
cdr3_nt: TGTGCCTGGAGTGTAGGTCAGGGGGGAGATACGCAGTATTTT
cdr3_aa: CAWSVGQGGDTQYF

d_call: NA
clone_size: NA
v_call: TRBV5-1
j_call: TRBJ1-2
cdr3_nt: TGCGCCAGCAGCGAAACAGCCGGCTACACCTTC
cdr3_aa: CASSETAGYTF

d_call: NA
clone_size: NA
v_call: TRBV7-2
j_call: TRBJ2-3
cdr3_nt: TGTGCCAGCAGCTTCCGCGGCACAGATACGCAGTATTTT
cdr3_aa: CASSFRGTDTQYF

d_call: TRBD1
clone_size: NA
v_call: TRBV13
j_call: TRBJ1-1
cdr3_nt: TGTGCCAGCAGCAGCCGACAGGGGGCGGTTTCTGAAGCTTTCTTT
cdr3_aa: CASSSRQGAVSEAFF

d_call: TRBD1
clone_size: NA
v_call: TRBV3-1/TRBV3-2
j_call: TRBJ2-5
cdr3_nt: TGTGCCAGCAGCCGACAGGGGACGGGAGAGACCCAGTACTTC
cdr3_aa: CASSRQGTGETQYF

d_call: TRBD1
clone_size: NA
v_call: TRBV6-5
j_call: TRBJ2-5
cdr3_nt: TGTGCCAGCAGTCAACAGGGGTGGGCCGGGGAGACCCAGTACTTC
cdr3_aa: CASSQQGWAGETQYF

d_call: NA
clone_size: NA
v_call: TRBV6-5
j_call: TRBJ1-1
cdr3_nt: TGTGCCAGCAGTTACTCTCCTCAGGGCACTGAAGCTTTCTTT
cdr3_aa: CASSYSPQGTEAFF

d_call: NA
clone_size: NA
v_call: TRBV11-2
j_call: TRBJ1-1
cdr3_nt: TGTGCCAGCAGCCTGGACTCCGGGAGGACTGAAGCTTTCTTT
cdr3_aa: CASSLDSGRTEAFF

d_call: NA
clone_size: NA
v_call: TRBV2
j_call: TRBJ1-2
cdr3_nt: TGTGCCAGCATGGGAGAACAGATGACCTATGGCTACACCTTC
cdr3_aa: CASMGEQMTYGYTF

d_call: NA
clone_size: NA
v_call: TRBV3-1/TRBV3-2
j_call: TRBJ1-5
cdr3_nt: TGTGCCAGCAGCCAAGATGTGACAGCCAATCAGCCCCAGCATTTT
cdr3_aa: CASSQDVTANQPQHF

d_call: TRBD1
clone_size: NA
v_call: TRBV2
j_call: TRBJ1-6
cdr3_nt: TGTGCCAGCAGATCTGGGACAGGCGGGAATTCACCCCTCCACTTT
cdr3_aa: CASRSGTGGNSPLHF

d_call: NA
clone_size: NA
v_call: TRBV2
j_call: TRBJ2-4
cdr3_nt: TGTGCCAGCGAATCCGGACACCAAGGCAAAAACATTCAGTACTTC
cdr3_aa: CASESGHQGKNIQYF

d_call: NA
clone_size: few
v_call: TRBV27
j_call: TRBJ2-1
cdr3_nt: TGTGCCAGCAGTTTGTTCAGGGGGGAAGATGAGCAGTTCTTC
cdr3_aa: CASSLFRGEDEQFF

d_call: TRBD1
clone_size: NA
v_call: TRBV18
j_call: TRBJ1-2
cdr3_nt: TGTGCCAGCTCACCTCAGGGACAGGGGGTTCCCAACTATGGCTACACCTTC
cdr3_aa: CASSPQGQGVPNYGYTF

d_call: TRBD2
clone_size: once
v_call: TRBV6-6
j_call: TRBJ2-7
cdr3_nt: TGTGCCAGCAGTCCAAACGGACTAGCGGGGTCCGAGCAGTACTTC
cdr3_aa: CASSPNGLAGSEQYF

d_call: NA
clone_size: NA
v_call: TRBV19
j_call: TRBJ1-5
cdr3_nt: TGTGCCAGTAGACAAGCTGGGGCGGTCAATCAGCCCCAGCATTTT
cdr3_aa: CASRQAGAVNQPQHF

d_call: TRBD1
clone_size: NA
v_call: TRBV7-2
j_call: TRBJ1-6
cdr3_nt: TGTGCCAGCAACTTGGGACAGGACGGGTCACCCCTCCACTTT
cdr3_aa: CASNLGQDGSPLHF

d_call: NA
clone_size: NA
v_call: TRBV5-1
j_call: TRBJ1-6
cdr3_nt: TGCGCCAGCAGCTTGTTGACAGAGGATTCACCCCTCCACTTT
cdr3_aa: CASSLLTEDSPLHF